This T cell receptor beta chain was recorded in a study of T cells in Graves' hyperthyroidism and ophthalmopathy (dated by TCRdb to about 2019). In terms of the full investigation: A discovery cohort of roughly 100 patients, roughly 45 with Graves' ophthalmopathy and more than 55 with stable Graves' hyperthyroidism, was used to find distinguishing TCR V-J signatures. Prospective prediction of ophthalmopathy was tested in an independent validation cohort consisting of 18 hyperthyroidism patients and approximately 16 patients who later progressed to ophthalmopathy. The approximately 98 discovery patients were randomly divided into training and test sets at a 7:3 ratio. In addition, the study compared T-cell repertoires in thyroid tissue and in blood from about 6 Graves' hyperthyroidism patients. After sampling, hyperthyroidism patients received methimazole starting at 30 mg daily, and ophthalmopathy patients received high-dose intravenous methylprednisolone. The paper reports TCR Vbeta CDR3 sequencing of approximately 140 peripheral blood samples: 40 or so ophthalmopathy, around 80 hyperthyroidism and approximately 17 progressor patients. The full study reports these points: No statistical method was used to set the sample size in advance, and investigators knew the group allocation. In cross-validation, a model built on a 13 V-J signature told ophthalmopathy apart from stable hyperthyroidism with less than 90% sensitivity and around 81% specificity, and in testing the same model reached 80%/75%. In validation, the model predicted progression to ophthalmopathy a median of 6.5 months before onset, with 65% to 71% sensitivity and almost 75% specificity. Blood samples also contained most of the expanded thyroid clonotypes (frequency above 0.001), which suggests that blood repertoires may reflect thyroid immune responses.

This clonotype was picked up many times. It lacks a known antigen. The input lacks base qualities; no much larger clone sits a single base away. Stable Graves' hyperthyroidism was defined as the absence of progression to ophthalmopathy over 18 months of follow-up. Hyperthyroidism patients were newly diagnosed, with disease duration under 2 months, and aged 18 to 65 years. Exclusion was applied to patients with uncontrolled infections, other autoimmune diseases, pregnancy or lactation. Diagnoses were based on clinical symptoms, serum thyroxine and TRAb, thyroid ultrasound and orbital computed tomography. Total RNA was extracted with Trizol reagent, and quality was checked on an Agilent 2100 Bioanalyzer. TCR beta CDR3 regions were amplified from RNA transcripts. For the first round of RT-PCR on the TCR CDR3, the HTBI primer set was used together with the Qiagen OneStep RT-PCR kit. A second multiplex PCR round built the libraries, followed by size selection and purification. Sequencing of the libraries was done on an Illumina HiSeq2000 using paired-end 100 bp reads. On the study's bioinformatics: SOAPnuke was used to process the raw data, throwing out any read that contained adapters or uncalled bases, had a mean Phred below 15, or lacked an exact constant-primer or identifier match. COPE v1.2.5 was used to merge high-quality paired reads, and clonotypes were defined as unique nucleotide sequences. Clonotypes were aligned to IMGT TRBV, TRBD and TRBJ reference segments using MiTCR v1.1. Analysis was restricted to V-J combinations with a frequency above 0.0001, which covered roughly 99% of repertoires. The TCS score was defined as the ratio of F50 (clonal expansion) to E x V (chaos), calculated using BLOSUM62-based TCRdist between CDR3 peptides within each V-J. Welch's t-statistics and random forest reduced some 510 V-J features to 13, which were used in a naive Bayes classifier (R e1071). TCRdb's own reprocessing of the public reads used fastp at Q25 and MiXCR and kept productive beta chains. Every CDR3 protein is listed once, alongside the most common genes and DNA of its rows. It is TCRdb's table, rather than the study itself, that gives the V and J calls and clone size. This sample lists 600,000 or so distinct CDR3 sequences; 46% were detected once. 8.2% of the sample lies in the top ten.

V and J lose 3 bases and 6 bases, and a span of 11 bases separates them. The germline V gene specifies SNHLY as CDR1 and FYNNEI as CDR2. Measured from the cysteine to the phenylalanine, the CDR3 is 13 residues long. The read is trimmed to its CDR3 DNA, 39 bases read in frame from base 1. Input material: peripheral blood or thyroid tissue (not recorded which). The sequence was obtained from a woman aged 18-29 years with Graves' hyperthyroidism. Donor details come from another sample of the same person, matched by shared clones. The chain couples TRBV2 to TRBJ1-2; matching of 6 bases hints at TRBD1 as the D gene. The nucleotide sequence is TGTGCCAGCAGTGATACAGGGTCCCATGGCTACACCTTC. Translated, it reads CASSDTGSHGYTF.